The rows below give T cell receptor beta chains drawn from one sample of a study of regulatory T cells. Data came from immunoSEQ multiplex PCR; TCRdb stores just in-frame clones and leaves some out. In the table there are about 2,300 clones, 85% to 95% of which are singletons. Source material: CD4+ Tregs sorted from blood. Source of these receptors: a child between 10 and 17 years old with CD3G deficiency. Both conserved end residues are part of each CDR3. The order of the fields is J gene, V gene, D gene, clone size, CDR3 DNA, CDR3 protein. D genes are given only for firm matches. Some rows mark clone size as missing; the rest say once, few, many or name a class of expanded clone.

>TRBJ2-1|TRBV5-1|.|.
TGCGCCAGCGGCTCCGGGACCCAGAACAATGAGCAGTTCTTC
CASGSGTQNNEQFF
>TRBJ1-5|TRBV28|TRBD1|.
TGTGCCAGCAGTGGGACAGGGGGCATGGGTCGTCCTCCGCATTTT
CASSGTGGMGRPPHF
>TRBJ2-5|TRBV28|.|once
TGTGCCAGCAGTTTGTGGGGGAGAGAGACCCAGTACTTC
CASSLWGRETQYF
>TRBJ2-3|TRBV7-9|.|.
TGTGCCAGCAGCTTTACCCTGGGAGTCACAGATACGCAGTATTTT
CASSFTLGVTDTQYF
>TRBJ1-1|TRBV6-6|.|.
TGTGCCAGCAAGAGTTTGACTGAAGCTTTCTTT
CASKSLTEAFF
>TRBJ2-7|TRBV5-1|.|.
TGCGCCAGCAGCTTGGTCGGGGGAGCAACCTACGAGCAGTACTTC
CASSLVGGATYEQYF
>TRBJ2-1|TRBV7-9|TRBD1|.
TGTGCCAGCAGCTTAGGCGGGACAGGGAACAATGAGCAGTTCTTC
CASSLGGTGNNEQFF
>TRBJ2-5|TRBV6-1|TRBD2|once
TGTGCCAGCAGTGACCTAGCGGGAGGGAGGGAGACCCAGTACTTC
CASSDLAGGRETQYF
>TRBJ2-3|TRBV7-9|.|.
TGTGCCAGCAGCTTCGCGACAGGTGGTACGGGTAGGGCAGATACGCAGTATTTT
CASSFATGGTGRADTQYF
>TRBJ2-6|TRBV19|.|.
TGTGCCAGTAGTATAAGGCACTCTGGGGCCAACGTCCTGACTTTC
CASSIRHSGANVLTF
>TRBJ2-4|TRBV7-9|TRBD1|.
TGTGCCAGCAGCTTACAGGGGGCAAACATTCAGTACTTC
CASSLQGANIQYF
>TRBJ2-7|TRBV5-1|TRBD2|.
TGCGCCAGCAGCTTAGGGACTAGCGCGGACTACGAGCAGTACTTC
CASSLGTSADYEQYF
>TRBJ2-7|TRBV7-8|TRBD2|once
TGTGCCAGCAGCTTACGCCCTAGCGGGCTCCCCTACGAGCAGTACTTC
CASSLRPSGLPYEQYF
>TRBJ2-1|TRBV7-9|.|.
TGTGCCAGCAGCTTATCGTTGGTTGGGCTGAATGAGCAGTTCTTC
CASSLSLVGLNEQFF
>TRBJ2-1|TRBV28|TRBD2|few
TGTGCCAGCAGTTTGTCTAGCGGGAGGGCCTCCCACAATGAGCAGTTCTTC
CASSLSSGRASHNEQFF
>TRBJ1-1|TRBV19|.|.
TGTGCCAGTAGCGAAGCCTGGCGCACTGAAGCTTTCTTT
CASSEAWRTEAFF
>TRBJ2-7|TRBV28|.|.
TGTGCCAGCAGTGGGAGACGCTACGAGCAGTACTTC
CASSGRRYEQYF
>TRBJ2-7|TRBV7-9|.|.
TGTGCCAGCAGCTTAGGCTGGGAGGCCGGAGGAGAGCAGTACTTC
CASSLGWEAGGEQYF
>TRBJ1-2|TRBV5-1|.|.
TGCGCCAGCAGCCAGGACGGCAACTATGGCTACACCTTC
CASSQDGNYGYTF
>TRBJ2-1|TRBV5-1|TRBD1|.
TGCGCCAGCAGCACCGGACAGGGCTCCTACAATGAGCAGTTCTTC
CASSTGQGSYNEQFF
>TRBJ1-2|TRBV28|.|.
TGTGCCAGCAGTTTGAGACAGAGGGATAGAGGCTACACCTTC
CASSLRQRDRGYTF
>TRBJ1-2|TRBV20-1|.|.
TGCAGTGCTACACAAGACTATGGCTACACCTTC
CSATQDYGYTF
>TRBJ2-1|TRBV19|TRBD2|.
TGTGCCAGTACCGCGACTAGCGGGAACAATGAGCAGTTCTTC
CASTATSGNNEQFF
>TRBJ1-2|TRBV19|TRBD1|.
TGTGCCAGTACCCCATCAGTAGGGGGCGGCGGCTATGGCTACACCTTC
CASTPSVGGGGYGYTF
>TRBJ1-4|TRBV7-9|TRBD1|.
TGTGCCAGCAGCCTGGGACAGCTCATGGGGACTAATGAAAAACTGTTTTTT
CASSLGQLMGTNEKLFF
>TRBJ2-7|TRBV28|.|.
TGTGCCAGCAGTTTAAGATACAGGGAAGCCCACGAGCAGTACTTC
CASSLRYREAHEQYF